A single sample gave rise to the 11 T cell receptor beta chains below, sequenced in a study of beta chain features in type 1 diabetes (dated by TCRdb to the late 2010s). Library construction relied on the immunoSEQ multiplex PCR assay. The High Capacity cDNA Reverse Transcription Kit was used to reverse transcribe all of the isolated RNA, meaning that expressed TCRB transcripts were what got sequenced. Imported from immuneACCESS, the table was reduced by TCRdb to in-frame sequences with V and J called. These copies leave out some clones; in studies compared against another copy, an unresolved V gene accounts for under half, and the cause of the remainder is not known. In all, the sample holds 360,000 or so clones, and around a fifth of those were seen once. Jointly, the top ten make up approximately 0.043% of the sample. Sequencing was carried out using naive CD4+ T cells from blood. The sample's cell subset or site label, decoded: true naive CD4+ T cells. All receptors come from a woman aged 18-29 years in good health.

This clone was observed a few times. CDR3: CASSLDGRGFSYNEQFF. The CDR3, as DNA: TGCGCCAGCAGCTTGGATGGGCGTGGATTCTCCTACAATGAGCAGTTCTTC. The rearrangement links TRBV5-1 to TRBJ2-1; D gene ambiguous. V lost 0 bases and J 0 bases, leaving 13 bases between the germline ends. There are 17 residues in the CDR3. Germline lookup yields CDR1 SGHRS and CDR2 YFSETQ.

The V and J genes are TRBV30 and TRBJ2-7; the D is unclear. Germline assignment: CDR1 GTSNPN and CDR2 SVGIG (reference sequence). The ends were cut back, 5 bases at V and 1 base at J, with 6 bases in the middle. This CDR3 has 11 amino acids. Written as DNA, the CDR3 is TGTGCCTGGCAACTATCCTACGAGCAGTACTTC. Translation gives CAWQLSYEQYF.

J is TRBJ2-1 and V is TRBV7-9; TRBD2 might be the D (5 bases). Trimming took off 5 bases at V and 0 bases at J, with 17 bases between the two ends. CDR3 size: 17 residues. Looked up from germline, CDR1 is SEHNR and CDR2 is FQNEAQ (reference sequence). CDR3 in DNA: TGTGCCAGCAGCAGGCGCGGCGGACTGAGCTCCTACAATGAGCAGTTCTTC. Its protein product is CASSRRGGLSSYNEQFF.

The chain uses TRBV30 and TRBJ2-1; 12 positions match TRBD2. Germline values: CDR1 GTSNPN, CDR2 SVGIG (reference sequence). The CDR3 is 17 residues long. V lost 4 bases and J lost 8; bases outside the gene matches: 15. CDR3 protein: CAWTPLRLAGAGDEQFF. The CDR3 nucleotides are TGTGCCTGGACCCCTCTCAGACTAGCGGGGGCTGGCGATGAGCAGTTCTTC.

The chain joins TRBV5-1 to TRBJ2-3, with D maybe TRBD2 (6 bases). The CDR3 runs 15 residues. Germline CDR1 and CDR2: SGHRS and YFSETQ. Trimming took 0 bases from V and 4 from J, leaving 12 bases between them. CDR3 in DNA: TGCGCCAGCAGCTTGGAGGGGAGGCAGGCAGATACGCAGTATTTT. Its translation: CASSLEGRQADTQYF.

The chain links TRBV30 to TRBJ2-6, with D possibly matching TRBD2 (5 bases). V lost 6 bases to trimming and J lost 1 base, with 7 bases between them. Germline CDR1 is GTSNPN and CDR2 is SVGIG (reference sequence). The CDR3 extends over 13 amino acids. The CDR3 coding sequence is TGTGCCTGTACGGGGTCTGGGGCCAACGTCCTGACTTTC. Protein: CACTGSGANVLTF.

The V call is TRBV11-2, the J call TRBJ2-1; TRBD2 might be the D (6 bases). The CDR3 extends over 12 amino acids. CDR1 is SGHAT and CDR2 is FQNNGV in the germline V gene. The germline V and J ends were trimmed by 5 bases and 6 bases, with 8 bases remaining between them. CDR3 region: CASSKEGNEQFF. The CDR3 DNA is TGTGCCAGCAGCAAGGAGGGCAATGAGCAGTTCTTC.

This rearrangement joins TRBV5-1 to TRBJ1-4, with 7 bases lining up with TRBD1. CDR1 and CDR2 from the germline V gene are SGHRS and YFSETQ. Trimming removed 4 bases from V and 2 bases from J; junction bases left unmatched: 5. The CDR3 covers 15 residues. Here the CDR3 reads CASSLTGRTNEKLFF. In DNA, the CDR3 is TGCGCCAGCAGCCTGACAGGGAGGACTAATGAAAAACTGTTTTTT. The entire variable domain, with the rest obtained from reference TRBV5-1 and TRBJ1-4, is as follows: KAGVTQTPRYLIKTRGQQVTLSCSPISGHRSVSWYQQTPGQGLQFLFEYFSETQRNKGNFPGRFSGRQFSNSRSEMNVSTLELGDSALYLCASSLTGRTNEKLFFGSGTQLSVL.

The V gene is TRBV7-2, the J gene TRBJ1-2; D perhaps matches TRBD1 (6 bases). The CDR3 runs to 15 residues. Germline CDR1 SGHTA, CDR2 FQGNSA. The V end was cut by 1 base, the J end by 4 bases, with 13 bases between. This CDR3 reads CASSLDREQSYGYTF. As DNA, the CDR3 is TGTGCCAGCAGCTTAGACAGGGAGCAGAGCTATGGCTACACCTTC. Full variable domain (remainder filled in from reference TRBV7-2 and TRBJ1-2): GAGVSQSPSNKVTEKGKDVELRCDPISGHTALYWYRQSLGQGLEFLIYFQGNSAPDKSGLPSDRFSAERTGGSVSTLTIQRTQQEDSAVYLCASSLDREQSYGYTFGSGTRLTVV.

This clone was seen only a few times. J is TRBJ2-5 and V is TRBV7-9; D gene ambiguous. The germline V and J ends were trimmed by 5 bases and 5 bases, with 9 bases remaining between them. CDR3 length: 12 residues. The germline gives CDR1 SEHNR, CDR2 FQNEAQ (reference sequence). The CDR3 spells CASSPSSETQYF. CDR3 DNA: TGTGCCAGCAGCCCCTCGTCGGAGACCCAGTACTTC.

CDR3 protein: CAWIRSGSRGTYEQYF. The DNA of the CDR3 is TGTGCCTGGATTCGTAGCGGGAGTAGAGGGACCTACGAGCAGTACTTC. The V and J genes are TRBV30 and TRBJ2-7; 9 nucleotides agree with TRBD2. The CDR3 is 16 residues long. The V segment lost 4 bases and the J segment 2 bases; nucleotides outside the gene matches: 12. CDR1 is GTSNPN and CDR2 is SVGIG in the germline V gene (reference sequence).